This TCR beta chain was sequenced for a study of T cell responses to AZD1222 COVID-19 vaccine. Study-level points and caveats: Females made up more of the donors, who were largely white British, and clonal diversity may have come out too low.

The repertoire was sequenced with immunoSEQ multiplex PCR; TCRdb's copy has only in-frame clones and lacks some. This sample yields more than 85,000 clones, of which about nine tenths are seen a single time; around 8.1% belongs to the top ten. As regards this clone: Its antigen is unknown.

Germline V gene lookup returns CDR1 KGHDR and CDR2 SFDVKD. V shed 2 bases and J shed 5 bases, with 8 bases lying between them. CDR3 size: 13 residues. The sample here was peripheral blood, taken on day 0 of AZD1222 vaccination. The chain has TRBV24-1 and TRBJ2-5; D remains ambiguous. This clonotype was obtained from an adult in good health. The CDR3 loop is CATSDSVTETQYF. CDR3 bases: TGTGCCACCAGTGATTCCGTCACGGAGACCCAGTACTTC.